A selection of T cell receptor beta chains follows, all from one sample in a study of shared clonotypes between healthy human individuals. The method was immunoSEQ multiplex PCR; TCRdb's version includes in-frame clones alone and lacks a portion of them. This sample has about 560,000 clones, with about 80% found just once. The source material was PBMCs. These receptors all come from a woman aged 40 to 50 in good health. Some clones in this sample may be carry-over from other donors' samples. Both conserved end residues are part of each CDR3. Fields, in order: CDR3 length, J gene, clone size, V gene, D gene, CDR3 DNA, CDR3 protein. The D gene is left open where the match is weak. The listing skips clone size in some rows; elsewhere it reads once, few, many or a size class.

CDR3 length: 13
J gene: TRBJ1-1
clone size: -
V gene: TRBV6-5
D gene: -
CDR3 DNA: TGTGCCAGCAGTAGACAGATGAACACTGAAGCTTTCTTT
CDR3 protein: CASSRQMNTEAFF

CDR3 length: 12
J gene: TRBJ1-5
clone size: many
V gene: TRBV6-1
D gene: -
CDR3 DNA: TGTGCCAGCAGCCGAGACAGTTCGGCCCAGCATTTT
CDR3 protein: CASSRDSSAQHF

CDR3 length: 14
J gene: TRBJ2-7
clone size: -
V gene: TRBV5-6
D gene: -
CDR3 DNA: TGTGCCAGCAGCTTCACCGGGAGCAGGTACGAGCAGTACTTC
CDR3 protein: CASSFTGSRYEQYF

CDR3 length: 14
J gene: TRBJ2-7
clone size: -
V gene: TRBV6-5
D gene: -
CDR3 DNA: TGTGCCAGCAGTCTACGGGGGCCAGCCTACGAGCAGTACTTC
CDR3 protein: CASSLRGPAYEQYF

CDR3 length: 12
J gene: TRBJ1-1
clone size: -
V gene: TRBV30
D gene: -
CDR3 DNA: TGTGCCTGGAGTACCACGGGGGGTGAAGCTTTCTTT
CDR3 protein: CAWSTTGGEAFF

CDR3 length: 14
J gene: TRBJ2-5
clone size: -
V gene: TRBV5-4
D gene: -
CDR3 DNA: TGTGCCAGCAGCCCCCGGGACACACAAGAGACCCAGTACTTC
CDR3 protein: CASSPRDTQETQYF

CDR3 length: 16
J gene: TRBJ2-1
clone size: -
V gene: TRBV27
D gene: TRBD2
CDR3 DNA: TGTGCCACTACGCGGGAGCCCTCTCTCTCCTACAATGAGCAGTTCTTC
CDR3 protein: CATTREPSLSYNEQFF

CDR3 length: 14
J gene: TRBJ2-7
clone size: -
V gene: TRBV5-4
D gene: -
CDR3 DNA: TGTGCCAGCAGCTTGGAAGGATCCCTCTACGAGCAGTACTTC
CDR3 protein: CASSLEGSLYEQYF

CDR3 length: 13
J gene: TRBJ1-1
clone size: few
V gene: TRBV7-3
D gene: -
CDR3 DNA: TGTGCCAGCAGCTTAACGTTAAACACTGAAGCTTTCTTT
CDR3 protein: CASSLTLNTEAFF

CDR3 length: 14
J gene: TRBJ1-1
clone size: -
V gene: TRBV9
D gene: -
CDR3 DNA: TGTGCCAGCAGCGAGCAGGAACAGGGTGGTAGGGCTTTCTTT
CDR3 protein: CASSEQEQGGRAFF

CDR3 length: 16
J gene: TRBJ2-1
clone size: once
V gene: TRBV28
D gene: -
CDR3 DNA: TGTGCCAGCAGTTCAGGGGCGGAAAGCGTATACAATGAGCAGTTCTTC
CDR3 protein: CASSSGAESVYNEQFF

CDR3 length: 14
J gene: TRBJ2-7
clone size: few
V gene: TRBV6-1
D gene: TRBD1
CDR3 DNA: TGTGCCAGCAGTGAAGGGGACAGCTCCTACGAGCAGTACTTC
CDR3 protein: CASSEGDSSYEQYF

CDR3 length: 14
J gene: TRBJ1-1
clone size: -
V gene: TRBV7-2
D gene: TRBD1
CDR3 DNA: TGTGCCAGCAGCACCAGACAGGGTCTCACTGAAGCTTTCTTT
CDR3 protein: CASSTRQGLTEAFF

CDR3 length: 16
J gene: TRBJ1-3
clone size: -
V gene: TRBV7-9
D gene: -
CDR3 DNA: TGTGCCAGCAGCGACAGAAATTCAGGGGAAGGGAACACCATATATTTT
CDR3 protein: CASSDRNSGEGNTIYF

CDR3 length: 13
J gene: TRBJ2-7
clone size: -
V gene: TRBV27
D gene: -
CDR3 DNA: TGTGCCAGCAGTCAACTCAATTCCTACGAGCAGTACTTC
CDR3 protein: CASSQLNSYEQYF

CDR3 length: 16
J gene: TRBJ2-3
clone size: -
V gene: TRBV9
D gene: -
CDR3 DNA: TGTGCCAGCAGCTCGCCGCGGGGACAGACCACAGATACGCAGTATTTT
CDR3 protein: CASSSPRGQTTDTQYF

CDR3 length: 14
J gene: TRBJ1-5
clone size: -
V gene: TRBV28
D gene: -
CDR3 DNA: TGTGCCAGCAGTCCCGCAGGGGATCGACAGCCCCAGCATTTT
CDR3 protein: CASSPAGDRQPQHF

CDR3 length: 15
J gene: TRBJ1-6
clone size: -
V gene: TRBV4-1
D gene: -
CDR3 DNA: TGCGCCAGCAGCCCCCTGGGACGAGGAAATTCACCCCTCCACTTT
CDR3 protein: CASSPLGRGNSPLHF

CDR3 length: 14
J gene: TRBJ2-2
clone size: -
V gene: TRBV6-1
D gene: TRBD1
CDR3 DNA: TGTGCCAGCAGCCGGGACAGGGTCGACGGGGAGCTGTTTTTT
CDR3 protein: CASSRDRVDGELFF

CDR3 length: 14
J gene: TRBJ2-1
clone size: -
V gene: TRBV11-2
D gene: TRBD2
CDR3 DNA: TGTGCCAGCAGCTTGGGCGGGAGTCTGAATGAGCAGTTCTTC
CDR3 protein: CASSLGGSLNEQFF

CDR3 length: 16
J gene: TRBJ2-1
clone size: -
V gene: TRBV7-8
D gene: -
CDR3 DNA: TGTGCCAGCAGCTTAGTTGGGGGTGGGGCCTACAATGAGCAGTTCTTC
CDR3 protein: CASSLVGGGAYNEQFF

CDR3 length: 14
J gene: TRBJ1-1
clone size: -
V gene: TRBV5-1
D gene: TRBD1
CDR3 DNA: TGCGCCAGCAGCCTTGGACAGGTTCAAGCTGAAGCTTTCTTT
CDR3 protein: CASSLGQVQAEAFF

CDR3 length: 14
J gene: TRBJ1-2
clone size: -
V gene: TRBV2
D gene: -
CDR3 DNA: TGTGCCAGCAGTCTCAGTGGGGGGGTCTCGGGCTACACCTTC
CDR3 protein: CASSLSGGVSGYTF

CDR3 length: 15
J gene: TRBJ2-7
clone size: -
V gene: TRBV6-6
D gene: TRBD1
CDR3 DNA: TGTGCCAGCAGTTACTCCTCGGACAGGGCCCACGAGCAGTACTTC
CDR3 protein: CASSYSSDRAHEQYF

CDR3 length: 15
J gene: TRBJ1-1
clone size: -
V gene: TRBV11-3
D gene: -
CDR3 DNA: TGTGCCAGCAGCTTAGGTCAGGGACAGAACACTGAAGCTTTCTTT
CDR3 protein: CASSLGQGQNTEAFF

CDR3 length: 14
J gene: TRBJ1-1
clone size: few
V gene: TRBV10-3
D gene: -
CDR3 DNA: TGTGCCATCAGTGAAAATGTAGGGAACACTGAAGCTTTCTTT
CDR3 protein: CAISENVGNTEAFF

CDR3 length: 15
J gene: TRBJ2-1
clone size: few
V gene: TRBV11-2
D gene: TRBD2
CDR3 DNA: TGTGCCAGCACAGCGGGGCTTAGCTCCTACAATGAGCAGTTCTTC
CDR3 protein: CASTAGLSSYNEQFF

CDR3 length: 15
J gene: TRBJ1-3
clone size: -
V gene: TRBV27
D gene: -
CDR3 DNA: TGTGCCAGCAGTTGCCACAGGGTTATCGGAAACACCATATATTTT
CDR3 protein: CASSCHRVIGNTIYF

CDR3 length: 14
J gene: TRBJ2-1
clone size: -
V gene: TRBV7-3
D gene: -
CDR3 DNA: TGTGCCAGCAGCTTAGCGGGGGCCAACAATGAGCAGTTCTTC
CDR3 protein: CASSLAGANNEQFF

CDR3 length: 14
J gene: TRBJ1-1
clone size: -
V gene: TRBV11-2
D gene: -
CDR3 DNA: TGTGCCAGCAGCCGTTGGGGGGGGAACACTGAAGCTTTCTTT
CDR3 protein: CASSRWGGNTEAFF

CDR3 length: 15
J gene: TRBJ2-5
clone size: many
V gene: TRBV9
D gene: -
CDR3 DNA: TGTGCCAGCAGCCCACCGGGGACGGCAGCCGAGACCCAGTACTTC
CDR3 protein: CASSPPGTAAETQYF

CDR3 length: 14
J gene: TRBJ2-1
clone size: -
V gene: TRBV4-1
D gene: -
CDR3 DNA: TGCGCCAGCAGCCAAGAGGAGAGGGGGAATGAGCAGTTCTTC
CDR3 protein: CASSQEERGNEQFF

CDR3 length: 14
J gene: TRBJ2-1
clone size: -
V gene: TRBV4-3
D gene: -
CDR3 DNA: TGCGCCAGCAGCCAAGAGACCACTTCAGCTAAGCAGTTCTTC
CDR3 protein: CASSQETTSAKQFF

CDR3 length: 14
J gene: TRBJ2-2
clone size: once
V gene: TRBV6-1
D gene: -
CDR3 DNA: TGTGCCAGCAAGGAGGGAACGAACACCGGGGAGCTGTTTTTT
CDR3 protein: CASKEGTNTGELFF

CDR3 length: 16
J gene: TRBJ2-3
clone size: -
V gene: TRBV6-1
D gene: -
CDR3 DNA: TGTGCCAGCAGTGAAGCGGCTAGCGCTGGTGGAGATACGCAGTATTTT
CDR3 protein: CASSEAASAGGDTQYF

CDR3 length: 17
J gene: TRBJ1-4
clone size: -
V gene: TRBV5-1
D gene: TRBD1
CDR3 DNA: TGCGCCAGCAGCTTGGATCAGGGGGTCAGGAATAATGAAAAACTGTTTTTT
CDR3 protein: CASSLDQGVRNNEKLFF

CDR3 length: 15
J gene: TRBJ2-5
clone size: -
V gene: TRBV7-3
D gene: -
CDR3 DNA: TGTGCCAGCAGCTTAAGGGGGGGCTCGAGGGAGACCCAGTACTTC
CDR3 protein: CASSLRGGSRETQYF

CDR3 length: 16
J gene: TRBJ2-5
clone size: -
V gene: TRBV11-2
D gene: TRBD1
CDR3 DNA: TGTGCCAGCAGCCCTGTACCGGGACAGGGACAAGAGACCCAGTACTTC
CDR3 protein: CASSPVPGQGQETQYF

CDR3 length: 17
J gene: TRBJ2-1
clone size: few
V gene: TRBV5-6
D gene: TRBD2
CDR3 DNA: TGTGCCAGCAGCCGTCGTTCGGGACTAGCGGGAATGGATGAGCAGTTCTTC
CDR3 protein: CASSRRSGLAGMDEQFF

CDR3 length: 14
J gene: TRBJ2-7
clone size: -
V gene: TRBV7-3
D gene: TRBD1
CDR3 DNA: TGTGCCAGCAGCACGACAGGGGGCCACTACGAGCAGTACTTC
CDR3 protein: CASSTTGGHYEQYF

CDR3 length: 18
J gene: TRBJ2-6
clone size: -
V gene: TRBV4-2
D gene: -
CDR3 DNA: TGTGCCAGCAGCCAAGATCCGGCAGGGCCCCTAAGGGCCAACGTCCTGACTTTC
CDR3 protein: CASSQDPAGPLRANVLTF

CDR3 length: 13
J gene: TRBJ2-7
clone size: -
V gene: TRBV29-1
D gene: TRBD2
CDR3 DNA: TGCAGCGTTCGCGGGAGGTTCTCCTACGAGCAGTACTTC
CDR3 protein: CSVRGRFSYEQYF

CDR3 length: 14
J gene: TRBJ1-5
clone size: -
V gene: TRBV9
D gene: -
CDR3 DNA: TGTGCCAGCAGCGTAGGACAGCTTAATCAGCCCCAGCATTTT
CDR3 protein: CASSVGQLNQPQHF

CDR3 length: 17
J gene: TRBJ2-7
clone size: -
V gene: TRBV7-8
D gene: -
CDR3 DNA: TGTGCCAGCAGCTTAACTCGCGGGACAAGAAACTCCTACGAGCAGTACTTC
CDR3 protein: CASSLTRGTRNSYEQYF

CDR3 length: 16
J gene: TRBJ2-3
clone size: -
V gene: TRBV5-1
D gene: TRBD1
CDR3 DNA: TGCGCCAGCAGCCCGGGGACAGGGGGCTCGGCAGATACGCAGTATTTT
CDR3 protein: CASSPGTGGSADTQYF

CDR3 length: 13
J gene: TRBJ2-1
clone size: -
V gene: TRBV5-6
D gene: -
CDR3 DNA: TGTGCCAGCAGCTTGGGACCCGACGGCGGGCAGTTCTTC
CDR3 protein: CASSLGPDGGQFF

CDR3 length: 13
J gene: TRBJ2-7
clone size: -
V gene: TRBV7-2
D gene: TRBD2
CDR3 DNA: TGTGCCAGCACCGCCTCAACTAGCGCTGAGCAGTACTTC
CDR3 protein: CASTASTSAEQYF

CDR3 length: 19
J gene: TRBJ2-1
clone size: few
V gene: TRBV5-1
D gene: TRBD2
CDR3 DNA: TGCGCCAGCAGCCTCCGGACACCTAAGGCCGAGCGGGAGTACAATGAGCAGTTCTTC
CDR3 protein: CASSLRTPKAEREYNEQFF

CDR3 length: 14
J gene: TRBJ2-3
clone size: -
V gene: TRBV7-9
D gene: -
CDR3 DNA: TGTGCCAGCAGCTCCGCCGGACAGACAGATACGCAGTATTTT
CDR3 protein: CASSSAGQTDTQYF

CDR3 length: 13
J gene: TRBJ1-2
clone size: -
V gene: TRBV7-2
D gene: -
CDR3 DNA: TGTGCCAGCAGCTTCGGGACCAACTATGGCTACACCTTC
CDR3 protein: CASSFGTNYGYTF

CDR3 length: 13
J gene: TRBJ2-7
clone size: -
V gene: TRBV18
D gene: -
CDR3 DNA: TGTGCCAGCTCACCACCCTCATCCTACGAGCAGTACTTC
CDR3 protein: CASSPPSSYEQYF

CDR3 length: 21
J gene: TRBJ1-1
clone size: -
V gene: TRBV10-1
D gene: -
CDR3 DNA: TGCGCCAGCAGCGCCATCCAAGTCGGGGGTGGTCCAGATTTTTTGAACACTGAAGCTTTCTTT
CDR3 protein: CASSAIQVGGGPDFLNTEAFF

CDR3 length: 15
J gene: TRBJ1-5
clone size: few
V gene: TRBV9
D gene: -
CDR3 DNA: TGTGCCAGCAGCGCTGACGGACAGAGCAATCAGCCCCAGCATTTT
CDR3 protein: CASSADGQSNQPQHF

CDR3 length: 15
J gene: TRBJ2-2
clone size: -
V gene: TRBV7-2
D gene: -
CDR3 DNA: TGTGCCAGCAGCTCCCGACTAGGGCGGGGCGGGGAGCTGTTTTTT
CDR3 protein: CASSSRLGRGGELFF

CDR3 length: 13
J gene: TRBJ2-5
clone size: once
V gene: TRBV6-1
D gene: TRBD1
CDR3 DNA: TGTGCCAACAGGGACAGGGGGCAGGAGACCCAGTACTTC
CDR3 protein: CANRDRGQETQYF

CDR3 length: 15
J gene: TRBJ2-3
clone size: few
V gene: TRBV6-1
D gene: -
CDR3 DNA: TGTGCCAGCAGCCGGGGGGCCTCCAGCACAGATACGCAGTATTTT
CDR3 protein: CASSRGASSTDTQYF

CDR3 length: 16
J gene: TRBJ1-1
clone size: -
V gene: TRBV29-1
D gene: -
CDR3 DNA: TGCAGCGCCGAAGAGGGGGTTGGGGTAATGAACACTGAAGCTTTCTTT
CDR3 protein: CSAEEGVGVMNTEAFF

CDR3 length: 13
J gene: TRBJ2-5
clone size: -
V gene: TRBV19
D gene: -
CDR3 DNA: TGTGCCAGTAGTGTCCCAGGGTCCGAGACCCAGTACTTC
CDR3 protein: CASSVPGSETQYF

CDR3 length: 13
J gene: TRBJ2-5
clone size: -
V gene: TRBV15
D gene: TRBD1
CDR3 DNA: TGTGCCACCAGCAGAGACCGGACAGGAACCCAGTACTTC
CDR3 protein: CATSRDRTGTQYF